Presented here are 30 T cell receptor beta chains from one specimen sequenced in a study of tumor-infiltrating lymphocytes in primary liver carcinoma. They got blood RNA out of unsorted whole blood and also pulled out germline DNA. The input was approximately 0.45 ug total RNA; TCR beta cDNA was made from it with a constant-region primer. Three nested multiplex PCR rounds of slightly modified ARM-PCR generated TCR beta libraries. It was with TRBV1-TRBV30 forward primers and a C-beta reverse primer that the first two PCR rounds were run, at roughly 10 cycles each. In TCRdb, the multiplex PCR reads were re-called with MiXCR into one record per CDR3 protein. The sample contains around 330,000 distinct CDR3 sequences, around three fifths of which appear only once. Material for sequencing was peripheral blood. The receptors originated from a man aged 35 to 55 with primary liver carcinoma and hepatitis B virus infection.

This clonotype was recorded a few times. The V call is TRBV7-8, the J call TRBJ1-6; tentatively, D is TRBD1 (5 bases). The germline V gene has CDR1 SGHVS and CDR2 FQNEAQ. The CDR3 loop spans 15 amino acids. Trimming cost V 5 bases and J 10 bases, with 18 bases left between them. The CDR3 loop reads CASSPWGGIESPLHF. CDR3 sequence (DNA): TGTGCCAGCAGCCCCTGGGGGGGTATTGAGTCACCCCTCCACTTT.

This CDR3 is CASSQDVLANETQYF. The DNA of the CDR3 is TGTGCCAGCAGCCAAGACGTGCTAGCTAATGAGACCCAGTACTTC. The chain links TRBV4-2 to TRBJ2-5, with D possibly being TRBD2 (5 bases). With 0 bases removed from V and 5 bases from J, the gap between germline ends came to 13 bases. Germline CDR1 and CDR2: LGHNA and YNFKEQ. This CDR3 spans 15 amino acids.

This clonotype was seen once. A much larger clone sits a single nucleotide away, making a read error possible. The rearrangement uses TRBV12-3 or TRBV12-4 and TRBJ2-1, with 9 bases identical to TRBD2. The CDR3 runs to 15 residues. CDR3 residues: CACSLYSGSRNEQFF. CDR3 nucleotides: TGTGCCTGCAGTTTATATAGCGGGAGTAGGAATGAGCAGTTCTTC.

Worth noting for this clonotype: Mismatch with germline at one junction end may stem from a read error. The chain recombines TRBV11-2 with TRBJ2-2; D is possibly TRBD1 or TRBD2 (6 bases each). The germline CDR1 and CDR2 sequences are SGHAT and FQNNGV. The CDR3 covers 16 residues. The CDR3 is CASSRGGKQNTGELFF. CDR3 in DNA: TGTGCCAGCAGCCGAGGGGGGAAACAGAACACCGGGGAGTTGTTTTTT.

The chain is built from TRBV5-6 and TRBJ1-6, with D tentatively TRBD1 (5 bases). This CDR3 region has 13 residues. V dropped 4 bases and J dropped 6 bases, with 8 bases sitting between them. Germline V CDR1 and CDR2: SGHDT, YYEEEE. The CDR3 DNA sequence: TGTGCCAGCAGCCGAAGGGGTAATTCACCCCTCCACTTT. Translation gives CASSRRGNSPLHF.

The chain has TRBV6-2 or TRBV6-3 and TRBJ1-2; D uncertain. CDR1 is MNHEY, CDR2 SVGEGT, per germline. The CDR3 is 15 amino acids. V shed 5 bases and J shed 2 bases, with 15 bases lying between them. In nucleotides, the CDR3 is TGTGCCAGCAGTAGGAGGATAGGGCGGAACTATGGCTACACCTTC. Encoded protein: CASSRRIGRNYGYTF.

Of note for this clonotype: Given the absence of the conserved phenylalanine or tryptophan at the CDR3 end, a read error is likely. CDR3 loop: CASRLLGPSIHNTEAFL. CDR3 nucleotides: TGTGCCAGCAGGTTACTCGGACCTTCCATCCATAACACTGAAGCTTTCTTA. The V call is TRBV11-1, the J call TRBJ1-1; no clear D. Germline V gene sequence: CDR1 SGHAT, CDR2 FQDESV (reference sequence). Trimming left V 6 bases short and J 2 bases short, with 22 bases between. There are 17 residues in the CDR3.

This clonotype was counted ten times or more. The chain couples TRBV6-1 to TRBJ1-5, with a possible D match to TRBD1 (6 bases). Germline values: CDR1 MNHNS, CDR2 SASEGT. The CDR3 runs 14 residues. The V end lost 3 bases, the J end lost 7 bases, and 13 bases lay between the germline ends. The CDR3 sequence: CASSEGGRVQPQHF. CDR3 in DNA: TGTGCCAGCAGTGAGGGGGGGCGAGTACAGCCCCAGCATTTT.

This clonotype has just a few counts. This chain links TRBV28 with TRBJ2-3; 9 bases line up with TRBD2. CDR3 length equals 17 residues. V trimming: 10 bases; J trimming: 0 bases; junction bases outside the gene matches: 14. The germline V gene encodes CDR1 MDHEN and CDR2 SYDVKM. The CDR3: CATQGLAGRPSTDTQYF. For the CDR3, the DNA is TGTGCCACCCAAGGCCTAGCGGGAAGACCTAGCACAGATACGCAGTATTTT.

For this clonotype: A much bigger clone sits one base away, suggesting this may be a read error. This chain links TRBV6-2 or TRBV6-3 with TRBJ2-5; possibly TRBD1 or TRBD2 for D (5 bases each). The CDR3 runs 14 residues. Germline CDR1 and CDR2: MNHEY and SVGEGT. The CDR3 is CASSYEGKQESQYF. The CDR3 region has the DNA TGTGCCAGCAGTTACGAGGGGAAACAAGAGTCCCAGTACTTC.

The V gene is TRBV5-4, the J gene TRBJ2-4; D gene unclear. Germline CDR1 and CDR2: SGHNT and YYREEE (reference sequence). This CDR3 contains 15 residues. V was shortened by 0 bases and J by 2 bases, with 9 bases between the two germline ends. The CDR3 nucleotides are TGTGCCAGCAGCTTGGAGGTGAACCCCAAAAACATTCAGTACTTC. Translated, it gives CASSLEVNPKNIQYF. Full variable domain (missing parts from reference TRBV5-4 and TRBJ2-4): ETGVTQSPTHLIKTRGQQVTLRCSSQSGHNTVSWYQQALGQGPQFIFQYYREEENGRGNFPPRFSGLQFPNYSSELNVNALELDDSALYLCASSLEVNPKNIQYFGAGTRLSVL.

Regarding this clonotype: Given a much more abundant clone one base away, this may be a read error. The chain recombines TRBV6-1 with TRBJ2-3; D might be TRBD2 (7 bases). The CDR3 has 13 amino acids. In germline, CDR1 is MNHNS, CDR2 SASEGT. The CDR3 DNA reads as TGTACCAGCAGGGAGGGGGGCAGGGTTGCACAGTATTTT. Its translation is CTSREGGRVAQYF.

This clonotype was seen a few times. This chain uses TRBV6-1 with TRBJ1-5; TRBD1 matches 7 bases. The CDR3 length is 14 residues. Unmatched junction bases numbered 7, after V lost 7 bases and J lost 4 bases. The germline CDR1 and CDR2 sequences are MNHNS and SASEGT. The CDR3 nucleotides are TGTGCCAGCATGATGAGGGGGCAAAATCAGCCCCAGCATTTT. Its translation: CASMMRGQNQPQHF.

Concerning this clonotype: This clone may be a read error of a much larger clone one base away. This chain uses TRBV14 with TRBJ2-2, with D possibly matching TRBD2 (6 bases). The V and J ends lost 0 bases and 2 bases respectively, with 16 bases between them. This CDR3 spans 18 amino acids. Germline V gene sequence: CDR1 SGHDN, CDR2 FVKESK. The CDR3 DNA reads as TGTGCCAGCAGCCAAGAGAACGGCCCAGCGGGTAACACCGGGGAGCTGTTTTTT. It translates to CASSQENGPAGNTGELFF.

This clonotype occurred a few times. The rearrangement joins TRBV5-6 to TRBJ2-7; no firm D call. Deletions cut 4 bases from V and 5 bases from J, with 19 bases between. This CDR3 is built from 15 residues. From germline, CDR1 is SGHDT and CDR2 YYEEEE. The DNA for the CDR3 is TGTGCCAGCAGCCCCCGAGTGGGCCTCAGTCACGAGCAGTACTTC. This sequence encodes CASSPRVGLSHEQYF.

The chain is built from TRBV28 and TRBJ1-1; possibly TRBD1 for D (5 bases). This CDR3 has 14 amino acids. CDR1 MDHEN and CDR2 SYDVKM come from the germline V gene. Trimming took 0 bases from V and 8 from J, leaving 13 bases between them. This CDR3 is CASSLCPRGGEAFF. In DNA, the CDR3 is TGTGCCAGCAGTTTATGCCCCCGGGGGGGGGAAGCTTTCTTT. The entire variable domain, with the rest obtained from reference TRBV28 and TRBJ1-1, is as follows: DVKVTQSSRYLVKRTGEKVFLECVQDMDHENMFWYRQDPGLGLRLIYFSYDVKMKEKGDIPEGYSVSREKKERFSLILESASTNQTSMYLCASSLCPRGGEAFFGQGTRLTVV.

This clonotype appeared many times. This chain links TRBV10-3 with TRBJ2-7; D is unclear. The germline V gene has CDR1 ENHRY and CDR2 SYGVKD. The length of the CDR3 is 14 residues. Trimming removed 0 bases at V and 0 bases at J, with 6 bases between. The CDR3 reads CAISESRSSYEQYF. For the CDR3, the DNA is TGTGCCATCAGTGAGTCGAGAAGCTCCTACGAGCAGTACTTC.

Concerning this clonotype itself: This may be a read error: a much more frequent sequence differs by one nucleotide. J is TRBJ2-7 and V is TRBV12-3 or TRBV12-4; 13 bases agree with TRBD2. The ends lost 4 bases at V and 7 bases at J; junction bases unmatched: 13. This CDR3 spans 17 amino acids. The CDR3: CASSSPGLAGTAGEQYF. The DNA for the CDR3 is TGTGCCAGCAGTTCACCGGGACTAGCGGGAACGGCGGGTGAGCAGTACTTC.

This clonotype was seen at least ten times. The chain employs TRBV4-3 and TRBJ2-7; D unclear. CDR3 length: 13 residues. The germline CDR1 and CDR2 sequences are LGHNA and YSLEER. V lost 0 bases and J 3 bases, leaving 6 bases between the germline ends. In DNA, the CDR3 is TGCGCCAGCAGCCAAGAGGCAAACTACGAGCAGTACTTC. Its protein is CASSQEANYEQYF.

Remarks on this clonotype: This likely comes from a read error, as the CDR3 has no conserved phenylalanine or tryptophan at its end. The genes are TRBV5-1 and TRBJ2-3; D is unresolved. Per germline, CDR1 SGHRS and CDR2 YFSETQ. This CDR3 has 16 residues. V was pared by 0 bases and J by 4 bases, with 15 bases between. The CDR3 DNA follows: TGCGCCAGCAGCTTGGACTCGGGCTTGGGTTCAGATACGCAGTATTCT. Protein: CASSLDSGLGSDTQYS.

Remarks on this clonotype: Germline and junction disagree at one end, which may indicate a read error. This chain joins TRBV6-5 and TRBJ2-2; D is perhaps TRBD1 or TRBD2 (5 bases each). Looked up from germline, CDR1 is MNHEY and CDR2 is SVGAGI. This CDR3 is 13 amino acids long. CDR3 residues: CASSQFISRELFF. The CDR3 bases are TGTGCCAGCAGCCAGTTCATATCCAGGGAGCTGTTTTTC.

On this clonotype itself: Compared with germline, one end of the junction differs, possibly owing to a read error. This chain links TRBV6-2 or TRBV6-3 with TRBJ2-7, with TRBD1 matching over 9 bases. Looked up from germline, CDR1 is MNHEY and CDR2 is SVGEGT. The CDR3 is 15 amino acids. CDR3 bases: TGTGCCTGCAGTTCCAACCGGGACAGGGTCTACGAGGAGTACTTC. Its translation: CACSSNRDRVYEEYF.

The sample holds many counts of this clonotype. The CDR3 DNA is TGTGCCAGCTCCTCCCGGGACCCTTTTCTTGAAGAGCAGTTCTTC. This codes for CASSSRDPFLEEQFF. The gene calls are TRBV12-3 or TRBV12-4 and TRBJ2-1; D may match TRBD1 or TRBD2 (5 bases each). The CDR3 runs to 15 residues. V gave up 8 bases and J gave up 10 bases, with 24 bases separating them.

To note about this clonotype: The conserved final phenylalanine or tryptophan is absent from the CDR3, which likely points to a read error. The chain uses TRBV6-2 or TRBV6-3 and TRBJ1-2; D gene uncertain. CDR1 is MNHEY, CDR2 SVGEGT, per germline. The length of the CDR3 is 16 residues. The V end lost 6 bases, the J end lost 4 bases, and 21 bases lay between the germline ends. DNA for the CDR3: TGTGCCAGCAGCGACCGGCGAGATCTCAGCCTCTATGGCTACACCCTC. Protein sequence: CASSDRRDLSLYGYTL.

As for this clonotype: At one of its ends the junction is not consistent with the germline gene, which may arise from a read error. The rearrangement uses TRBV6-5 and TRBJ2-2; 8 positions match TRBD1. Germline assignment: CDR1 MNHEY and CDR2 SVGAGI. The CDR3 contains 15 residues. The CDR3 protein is CASSYFPGGTGELLF. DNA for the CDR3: TGTGCCAGCAGTTACTTCCCAGGGGGCACCGGGGAGCTGCTTTTT.

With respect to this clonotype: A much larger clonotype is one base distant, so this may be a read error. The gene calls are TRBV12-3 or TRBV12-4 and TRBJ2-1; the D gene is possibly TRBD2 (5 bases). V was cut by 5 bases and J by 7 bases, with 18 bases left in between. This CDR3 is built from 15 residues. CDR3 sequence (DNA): TGTGCCAGCAGTCCTACCACCCTACTAGTGAATGAGCAGTTCTTC. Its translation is CASSPTTLLVNEQFF.

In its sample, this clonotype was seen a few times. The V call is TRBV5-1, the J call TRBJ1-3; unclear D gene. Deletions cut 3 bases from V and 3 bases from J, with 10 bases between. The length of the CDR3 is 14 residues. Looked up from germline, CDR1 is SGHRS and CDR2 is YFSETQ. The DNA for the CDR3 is TGCGCCAGCAGCTCGGGAGCAATTGGAAACACCATATATTTT. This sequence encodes CASSSGAIGNTIYF.

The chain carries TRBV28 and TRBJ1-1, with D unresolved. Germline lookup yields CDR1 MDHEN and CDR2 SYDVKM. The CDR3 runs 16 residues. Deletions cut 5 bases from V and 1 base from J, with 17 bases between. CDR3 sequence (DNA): TGTGCCAGCAGTCCTCCACTAGCCATTAAGAACACTGAAGCTTTCTTT. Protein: CASSPPLAIKNTEAFF.

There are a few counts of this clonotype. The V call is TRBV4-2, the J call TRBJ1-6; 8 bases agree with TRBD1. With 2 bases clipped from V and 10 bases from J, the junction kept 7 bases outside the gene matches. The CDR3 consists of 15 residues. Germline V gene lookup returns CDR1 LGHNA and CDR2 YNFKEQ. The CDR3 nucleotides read TGTGCCAGCAGCCAAAAAACAGGGGGAAGATCACCCCTCCACTTT. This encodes CASSQKTGGRSPLHF.

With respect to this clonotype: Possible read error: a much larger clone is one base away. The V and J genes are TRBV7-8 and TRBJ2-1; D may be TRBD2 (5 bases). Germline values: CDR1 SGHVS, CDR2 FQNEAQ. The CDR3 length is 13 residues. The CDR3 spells CTSRSGGRNEQFF. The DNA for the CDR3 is TGTACCAGCAGATCCGGAGGCCGCAATGAGCAGTTCTTC.